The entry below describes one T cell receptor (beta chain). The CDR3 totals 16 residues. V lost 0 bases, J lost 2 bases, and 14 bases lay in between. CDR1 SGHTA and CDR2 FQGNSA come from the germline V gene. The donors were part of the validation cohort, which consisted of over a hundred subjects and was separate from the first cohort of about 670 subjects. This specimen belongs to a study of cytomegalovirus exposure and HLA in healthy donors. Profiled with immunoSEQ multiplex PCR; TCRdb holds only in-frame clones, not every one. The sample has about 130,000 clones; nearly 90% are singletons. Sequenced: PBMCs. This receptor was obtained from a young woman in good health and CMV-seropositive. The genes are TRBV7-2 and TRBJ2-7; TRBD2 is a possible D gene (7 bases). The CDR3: CASSLASGGGPYEQYF. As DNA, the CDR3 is TGTGCCAGCAGCTTAGCCTCGGGCGGGGGCCCCTACGAGCAGTACTTC.